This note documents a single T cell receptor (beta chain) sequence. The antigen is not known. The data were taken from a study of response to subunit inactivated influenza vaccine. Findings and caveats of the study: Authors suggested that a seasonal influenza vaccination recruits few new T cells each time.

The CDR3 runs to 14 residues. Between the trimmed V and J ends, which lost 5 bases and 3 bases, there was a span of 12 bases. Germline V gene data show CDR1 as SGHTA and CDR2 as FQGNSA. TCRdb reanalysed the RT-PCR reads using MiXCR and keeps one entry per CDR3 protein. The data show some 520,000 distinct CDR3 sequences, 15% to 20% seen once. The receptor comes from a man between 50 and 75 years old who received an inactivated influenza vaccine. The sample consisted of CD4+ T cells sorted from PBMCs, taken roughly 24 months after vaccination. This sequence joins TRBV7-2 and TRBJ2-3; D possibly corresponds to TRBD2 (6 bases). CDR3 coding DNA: TGTGCCAGCAGCGGCGGGGAAAGGACAGATACGCAGTATTTT. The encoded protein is CASSGGERTDTQYF.